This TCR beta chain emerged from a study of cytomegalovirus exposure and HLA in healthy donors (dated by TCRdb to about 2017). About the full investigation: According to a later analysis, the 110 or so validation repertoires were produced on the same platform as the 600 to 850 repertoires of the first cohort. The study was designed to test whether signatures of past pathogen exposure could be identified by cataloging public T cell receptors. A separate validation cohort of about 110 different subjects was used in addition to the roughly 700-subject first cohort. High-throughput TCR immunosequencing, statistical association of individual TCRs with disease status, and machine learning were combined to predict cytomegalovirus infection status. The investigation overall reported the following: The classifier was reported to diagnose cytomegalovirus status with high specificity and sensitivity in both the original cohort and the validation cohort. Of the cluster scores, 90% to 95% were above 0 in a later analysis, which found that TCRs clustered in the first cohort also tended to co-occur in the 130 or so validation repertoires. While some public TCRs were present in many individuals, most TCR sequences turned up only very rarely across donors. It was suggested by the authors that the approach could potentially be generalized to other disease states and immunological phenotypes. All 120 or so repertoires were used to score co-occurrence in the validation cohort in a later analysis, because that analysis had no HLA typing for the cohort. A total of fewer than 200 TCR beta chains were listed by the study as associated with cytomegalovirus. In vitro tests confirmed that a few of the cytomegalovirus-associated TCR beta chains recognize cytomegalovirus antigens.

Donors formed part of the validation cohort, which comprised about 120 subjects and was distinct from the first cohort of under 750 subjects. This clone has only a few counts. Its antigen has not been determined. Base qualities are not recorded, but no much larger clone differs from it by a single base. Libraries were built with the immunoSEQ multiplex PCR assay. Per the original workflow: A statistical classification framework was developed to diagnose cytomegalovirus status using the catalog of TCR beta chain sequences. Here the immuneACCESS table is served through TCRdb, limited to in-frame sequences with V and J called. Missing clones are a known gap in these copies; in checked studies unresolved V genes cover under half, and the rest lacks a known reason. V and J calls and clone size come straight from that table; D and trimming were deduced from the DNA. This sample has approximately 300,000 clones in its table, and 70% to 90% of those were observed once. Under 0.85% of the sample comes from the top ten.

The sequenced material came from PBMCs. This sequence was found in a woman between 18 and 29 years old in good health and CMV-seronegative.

The CDR3 sequence is CASRQGTDGYTF. Read as DNA, the sequence is TGTGCCAGCAGACAGGGGACGGATGGCTACACCTTC. This chain joins TRBV28 to TRBJ1-2, and 7 junction bases match TRBD1. For this chain, trimming is 6 bases at the V end and 6 bases at the J end, and the number of junction bases without a gene match is 4. The CDR3 contains 12 residues, cysteine and phenylalanine counted. Only the CDR3 region is kept as DNA, spanning 36 bases read in frame from base 1. Looking up the germline V gene yields CDR1 MDHEN and CDR2 SYDVKM.